This T cell receptor (beta chain) was retrieved from a study of siplizumab effects on memory and regulatory T cells. Per germline, CDR1 MGHRA and CDR2 YSYEKL. The CDR3 runs 13 residues. Trimming shortened V by 6 bases and J by 2 bases, and 10 bases separated the two germline ends. In regard to this clone: Its antigen is undetermined.

Using immunoSEQ multiplex PCR, the repertoire was profiled, and TCRdb retains in-frame clones only, with some absent. The sample gives around 100,000 clones, about 93% of which show up once; approximately 0.6% is in the top ten. Study-wide points: Under siplizumab, alloreactive sequences traced to unstimulated CD4+ memory cells were significantly reduced. Naive T cells seemed more diverse than memory cells and seemed major alloresponse contributors.

The sequence was obtained from a human donor in good health. The V gene is TRBV4-1, the J gene TRBJ2-5; D perhaps matches TRBD2 (5 bases). Sequencing was carried out using Tregs sorted from blood. The CDR3, as DNA: TGCGCCAGCAGTGTAACTAGTCAAGAGACCCAGTACTTC. As protein: CASSVTSQETQYF.